The 16 T cell receptor beta chains in this list originate from one sample, sequenced in a study of T cells in tumors after PD-1 blockade (dated by TCRdb to between 2018 and 2021). The time point label corresponds to: after anti-PD-1 therapy. Libraries were constructed by the immunoSEQ multiplex PCR assay. TCRdb obtained this table from immuneACCESS and retained in-frame rearrangements with V and J assigned. These tables miss some clones; where compared with another copy, unresolved V genes account for less than half of the shortfall, and the remainder is unexplained. For this sample the table gives just under 65,000 clones, of which 74% were detected only once. Of the sample, approximately 4.5% falls within the top ten clones. The sequencing here drew on PBMCs, taken after anti-PD-1 treatment. These receptors all come from a human donor with basal cell carcinoma.

This CDR3 reads CASSLSGGGPSGGTGELFF. The CDR3 nucleotides read TGTGCCAGCAGCTTGAGCGGTGGTGGCCCTAGCGGGGGGACCGGGGAGCTGTTTTTT. The chain couples TRBV5-4 to TRBJ2-2; 11 bases are a match to TRBD2. Germline loops: CDR1 SGHNT, CDR2 YYREEE (reference sequence). The CDR3 runs to 19 residues. V gave up 1 base and J gave up 5 bases; unmatched junction bases: 13.

The chain links TRBV6-6 to TRBJ2-1, with 8 positions matching TRBD2. V dropped 6 bases and J dropped 7; count of bases not matched to a gene: 14. This CDR3 spans 16 amino acids. Per the germline V gene, CDR1 is MNHNY and CDR2 is SVGAGI (reference sequence). In DNA, the CDR3 is TGTGCCAGCAGCCCCCCCCCGGGGGGGGCCATGAATGAGCAGTTCTTC. Translated: CASSPPPGGAMNEQFF.

This chain links TRBV3-1 (or the pseudogene TRBV3-2) with TRBJ2-1, with TRBD1 as a possible D gene (6 bases). In germline, CDR1 is LGHDT, CDR2 YNNKEL (reference sequence). V lost 0 bases to trimming and J lost 4 bases, with 10 bases between them. The CDR3 has 15 amino acids. This CDR3 is CASSQERGSYNEQFF. For the CDR3, the DNA is TGTGCCAGCAGCCAAGAAAGGGGGAGTTACAATGAGCAGTTCTTC.

This chain uses TRBV10-2 with TRBJ2-1; 8 nucleotides line up with TRBD2. Unmatched junction bases numbered 11, after V lost 4 bases and J lost 9 bases. CDR3 size: 15 residues. CDR1 is WSHSY and CDR2 is SAAADI in the germline V gene. The CDR3 sequence is CASSVSGGFLGEQFF. The CDR3 DNA reads as TGCGCCAGCAGTGTGAGCGGGGGCTTTTTGGGTGAGCAGTTCTTC.

The V and J genes are TRBV6-2 or TRBV6-3 and TRBJ2-7, with 7 bases fitting TRBD2. Germline V gene lookup returns CDR1 MNHEY and CDR2 SVGEGT. The CDR3 loop spans 15 amino acids. V was clipped by 0 bases and J by 2 bases; unmatched bases: 4. CDR3 sequence (DNA): TGTGCCAGCAGTTACTCGGGAGGGAGCACCTACGAGCAGTACTTC. Translated: CASSYSGGSTYEQYF.

V gene TRBV14 combines with J gene TRBJ2-3; D is perhaps TRBD1 (6 bases). In germline, CDR1 is SGHDN, CDR2 FVKESK. The CDR3 has 17 amino acids. V was pared by 3 bases and J by 1 base, with 17 bases between. The CDR3: CASSHQGSRQGTDTQYF. The CDR3 nucleotides read TGTGCCAGCAGCCACCAGGGGTCTAGACAGGGCACAGATACGCAGTATTTT.

The V call is TRBV10-2, the J call TRBJ2-2; TRBD1 aligns across 8 bases. The CDR3 loop spans 12 amino acids. Germline-derived CDR1 and CDR2 are WSHSY and SAAADI. Germline trimming cut 6 bases from V and 10 bases from J; bases unmatched to any gene: 4. The CDR3 DNA reads TGCGCCAGCAGCGAGACAGGGGCGGAGCTGTTTTTT. This translates into CASSETGAELFF.

The chain has TRBV5-1 and TRBJ2-5; no reliable D call. V was trimmed by 3 bases and J by 0 bases, leaving 3 bases between them. CDR1 SGHRS and CDR2 YFSETQ come from the germline V gene. CDR3 length: 12 amino acids. CDR3 nucleotides: TGCGCCAGCAGCTCTAACCAAGAGACCCAGTACTTC. Protein sequence: CASSSNQETQYF.

This chain joins TRBV30 and TRBJ2-1; a weak D match, TRBD1 (5 bases). The CDR3 is 14 amino acids. Germline loops: CDR1 GTSNPN, CDR2 SVGIG (reference sequence). V was cut by 4 bases and J by 0 bases, with 10 bases left in between. CDR3 residues: CAWKPGYSYNEQFF. The CDR3 region has the DNA TGTGCCTGGAAGCCAGGGTACTCCTACAATGAGCAGTTCTTC.

This chain joins TRBV19 and TRBJ2-7; D is uncertain. V lost 8 bases and J lost 2, with 10 bases in between. This CDR3 is 12 amino acids long. Germline V gene data show CDR1 as LNHDA and CDR2 as SQIVND (reference sequence). CDR3 region: CASGTEAYEQYF. CDR3 DNA: TGTGCCAGTGGAACAGAGGCCTACGAGCAGTACTTC. The full variable domain, with the rest looked up from reference TRBV19 and TRBJ2-7, is DGGITQSPKYLFRKEGQNVTLSCEQNLNHDAMYWYRQDPGQGLRLIYYSQIVNDFQKGDIAEGYSVSREKKESFPLTVTSAQKNPTAFYLCASGTEAYEQYFGPGTRLTVT.

J is TRBJ2-5 and V is TRBV9; 7 nucleotides line up with TRBD2. After removal of 0 bases from V and 1 base from J, the junction contained 6 bases not matched to a gene. Germline lookup yields CDR1 SGDLS and CDR2 YYNGEE. This CDR3 is 16 amino acids long. For the CDR3, the DNA is TGTGCCAGCAGCGTAGCTGGCCAGCGGGGCCAAGAGACCCAGTACTTC. Translated, it gives CASSVAGQRGQETQYF.

The chain combines TRBV29-1 with TRBJ1-1; D gene ambiguous. The CDR3 spans 13 residues. Trimming took off 5 bases at V and 2 bases at J, with 12 bases between the two ends. From germline, CDR1 is SQVTM and CDR2 ANQGSEA. CDR3 sequence: CSVQTRVNTEAFF. In nucleotides, the CDR3 is TGCAGCGTTCAAACGAGGGTTAACACTGAAGCTTTCTTT.

This clone was detected a few times. The rearrangement links TRBV6-1 to TRBJ2-7, with 9 bases lining up with TRBD1. The V gene end was trimmed by 2 bases and the J gene end by 2 bases; junction bases not matched to a gene: 1. CDR3 length equals 14 residues. Germline V gene lookup returns CDR1 MNHNS and CDR2 SASEGT. The DNA of the CDR3 is TGTGCCAGCAGTGAAACAGGGGGCGCCTACGAGCAGTACTTC. As protein: CASSETGGAYEQYF.

The V call is TRBV10-3, the J call TRBJ1-3; D is possibly TRBD1 (6 bases). Germline lookup yields CDR1 ENHRY and CDR2 SYGVKD. The V end was cut by 4 bases, the J end by 4 bases, with 8 bases between. The CDR3 spans 13 residues. The CDR3 is CAISGTVGNTIYF. The CDR3 DNA reads TGTGCCATCAGTGGGACAGTCGGAAACACCATATATTTT.

Comments on this clone: Other DNA sequences of this sample code for an identical CDR3. The V gene is TRBV7-6, the J gene TRBJ2-1; D uncertain. The CDR3 has 13 residues. V was cut by 0 bases and J by 5 bases, with 5 bases left in between. In germline, CDR1 is SGHVS, CDR2 FNYEAQ. The CDR3 nucleotides are TGTGCCAGCAGCTTAGCGCGGAACAATGAGCAGTTCTTC. Its translation: CASSLARNNEQFF.

A few counts support this clone. The rearrangement links TRBV7-9 to TRBJ1-4; no clear D gene. The CDR3 has 14 residues. Germline V gene data show CDR1 as SEHNR and CDR2 as FQNEAQ (reference sequence). Between the trimmed V and J ends, which lost 3 bases and 7 bases, there was a span of 12 bases. The DNA of the CDR3 is TGTGCCAGCAGCTTGGGCCGGGTAGGTGAAAAACTGTTTTTT. Its translation is CASSLGRVGEKLFF.